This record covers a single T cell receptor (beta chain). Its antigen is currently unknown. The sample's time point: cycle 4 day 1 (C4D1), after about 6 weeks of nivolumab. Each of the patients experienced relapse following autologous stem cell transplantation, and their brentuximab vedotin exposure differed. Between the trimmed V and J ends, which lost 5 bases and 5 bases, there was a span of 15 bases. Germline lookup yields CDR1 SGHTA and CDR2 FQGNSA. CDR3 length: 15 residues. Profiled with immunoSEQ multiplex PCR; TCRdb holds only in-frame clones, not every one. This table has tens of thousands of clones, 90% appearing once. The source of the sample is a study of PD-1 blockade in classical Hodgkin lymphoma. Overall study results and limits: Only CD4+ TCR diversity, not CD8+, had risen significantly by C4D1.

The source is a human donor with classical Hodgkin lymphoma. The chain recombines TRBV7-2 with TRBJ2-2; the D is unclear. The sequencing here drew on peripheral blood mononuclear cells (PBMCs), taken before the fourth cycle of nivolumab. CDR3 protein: CASSPATTRTGELFF. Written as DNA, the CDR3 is TGTGCCAGCAGCCCGGCCACCACGCGGACCGGGGAGCTGTTTTTT.